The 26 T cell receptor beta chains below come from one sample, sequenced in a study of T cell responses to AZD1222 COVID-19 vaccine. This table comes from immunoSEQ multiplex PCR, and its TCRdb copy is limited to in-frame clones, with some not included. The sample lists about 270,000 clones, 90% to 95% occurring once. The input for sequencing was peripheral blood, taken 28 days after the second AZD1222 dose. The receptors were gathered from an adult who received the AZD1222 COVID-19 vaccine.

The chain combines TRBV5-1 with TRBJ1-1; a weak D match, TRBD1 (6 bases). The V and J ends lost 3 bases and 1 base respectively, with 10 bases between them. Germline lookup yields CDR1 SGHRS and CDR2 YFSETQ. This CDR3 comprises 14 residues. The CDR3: CASSSDSSNTEAFF. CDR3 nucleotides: TGCGCCAGCAGCTCGGACAGTTCGAACACTGAAGCTTTCTTT.

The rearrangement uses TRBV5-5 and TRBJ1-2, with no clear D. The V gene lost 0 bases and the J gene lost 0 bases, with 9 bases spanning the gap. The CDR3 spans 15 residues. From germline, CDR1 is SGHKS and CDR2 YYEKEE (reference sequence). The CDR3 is CASSLEGVSNYGYTF. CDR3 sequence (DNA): TGTGCCAGCAGCTTGGAAGGCGTATCTAACTATGGCTACACCTTC.

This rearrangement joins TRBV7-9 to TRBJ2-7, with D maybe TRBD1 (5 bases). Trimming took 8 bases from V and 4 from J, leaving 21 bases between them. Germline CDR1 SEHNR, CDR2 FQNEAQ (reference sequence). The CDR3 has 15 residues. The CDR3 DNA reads TGTGCCAGCGCAGGGCCCTGGTCGAATCAATACGAGCAGTACTTC. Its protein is CASAGPWSNQYEQYF.

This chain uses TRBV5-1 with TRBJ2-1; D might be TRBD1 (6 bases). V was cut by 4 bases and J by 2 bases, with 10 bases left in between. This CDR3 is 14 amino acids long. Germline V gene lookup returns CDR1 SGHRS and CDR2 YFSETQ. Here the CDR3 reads CASSQGRTYNEQFF. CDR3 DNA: TGCGCCAGCAGCCAGGGGCGGACCTACAATGAGCAGTTCTTC.

This CDR3 is CASSKRTSGTGSEQFF. DNA of the CDR3: TGTGCCAGTAGTAAACGGACTAGCGGGACGGGGAGTGAGCAGTTCTTC. This chain joins TRBV19 and TRBJ2-1, with 12 bases lining up with TRBD2. This CDR3 is built from 16 residues. V gave up 4 bases and J gave up 9 bases; unmatched junction bases: 10. Germline V gene sequence: CDR1 LNHDA, CDR2 SQIVND (reference sequence).

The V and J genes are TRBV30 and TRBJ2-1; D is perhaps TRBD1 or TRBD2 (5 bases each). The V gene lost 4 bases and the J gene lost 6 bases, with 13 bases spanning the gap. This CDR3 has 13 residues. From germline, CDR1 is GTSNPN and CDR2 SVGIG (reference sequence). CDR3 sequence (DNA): TGTGCCTGGAACGGCTGGGGGAGCAATGAGCAGTTCTTC. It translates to CAWNGWGSNEQFF.

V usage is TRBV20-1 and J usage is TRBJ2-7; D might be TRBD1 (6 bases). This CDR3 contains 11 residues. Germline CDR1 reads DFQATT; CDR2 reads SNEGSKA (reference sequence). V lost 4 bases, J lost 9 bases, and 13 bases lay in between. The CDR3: CSANTGLGQYF. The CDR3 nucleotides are TGCAGTGCTAATACAGGGCTAGGGCAGTACTTC.

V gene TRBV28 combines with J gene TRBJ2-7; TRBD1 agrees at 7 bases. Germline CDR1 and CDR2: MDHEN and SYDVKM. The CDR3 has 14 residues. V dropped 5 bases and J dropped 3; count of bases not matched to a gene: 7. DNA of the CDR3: TGTGCCAGCAGTCCCGGGACAGCCCTCTACGAGCAGTACTTC. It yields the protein CASSPGTALYEQYF. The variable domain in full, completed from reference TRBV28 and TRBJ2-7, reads DVKVTQSSRYLVKRTGEKVFLECVQDMDHENMFWYRQDPGLGLRLIYFSYDVKMKEKGDIPEGYSVSREKKERFSLILESASTNQTSMYLCASSPGTALYEQYFGPGTRLTVT.

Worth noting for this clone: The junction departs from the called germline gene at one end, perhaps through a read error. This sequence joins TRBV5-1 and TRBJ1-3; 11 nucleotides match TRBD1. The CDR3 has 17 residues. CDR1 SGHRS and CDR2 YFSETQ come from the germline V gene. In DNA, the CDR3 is TGCGCCAGCAGATTGGGACAGGGGGAAATTACTGGAAACACCATATATTTT. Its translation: CASRLGQGEITGNTIYF.

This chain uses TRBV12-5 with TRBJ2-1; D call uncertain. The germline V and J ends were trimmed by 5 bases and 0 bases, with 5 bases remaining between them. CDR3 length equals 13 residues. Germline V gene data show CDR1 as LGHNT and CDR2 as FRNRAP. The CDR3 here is CASGGSSYNEQFF. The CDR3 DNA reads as TGTGCTAGTGGTGGTAGCTCCTACAATGAGCAGTTCTTC.

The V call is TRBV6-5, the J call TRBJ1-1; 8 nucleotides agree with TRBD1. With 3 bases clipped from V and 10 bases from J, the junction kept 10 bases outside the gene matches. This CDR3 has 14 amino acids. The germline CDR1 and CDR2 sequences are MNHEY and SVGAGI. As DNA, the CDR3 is TGTGCCAGCAGTTATATGCGACAGGGGCTCGTAGCTTTCTTT. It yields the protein CASSYMRQGLVAFF.

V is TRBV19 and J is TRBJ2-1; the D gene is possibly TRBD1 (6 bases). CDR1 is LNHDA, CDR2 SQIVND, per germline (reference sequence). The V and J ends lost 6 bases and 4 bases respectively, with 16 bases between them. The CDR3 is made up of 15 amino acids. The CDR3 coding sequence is TGTGCCAGTAGCCACCGACAGGCCTTATACAATGAGCAGTTCTTC. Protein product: CASSHRQALYNEQFF.

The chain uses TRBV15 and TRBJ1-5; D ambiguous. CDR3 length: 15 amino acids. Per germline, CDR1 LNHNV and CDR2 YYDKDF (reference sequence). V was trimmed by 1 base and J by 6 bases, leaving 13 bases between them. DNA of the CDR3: TGTGCCACCAGCAGAGGGGCCAACCTGGGTCAGCCCCAGCATTTT. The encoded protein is CATSRGANLGQPQHF.

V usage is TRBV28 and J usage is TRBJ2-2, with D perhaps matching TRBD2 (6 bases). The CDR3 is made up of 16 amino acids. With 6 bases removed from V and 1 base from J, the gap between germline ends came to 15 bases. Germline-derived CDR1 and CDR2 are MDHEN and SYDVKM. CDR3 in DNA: TGTGCCAGCAGCCCTCCCGGGAGAAGGAACACCGGGGAGCTGTTTTTT. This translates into CASSPPGRRNTGELFF.

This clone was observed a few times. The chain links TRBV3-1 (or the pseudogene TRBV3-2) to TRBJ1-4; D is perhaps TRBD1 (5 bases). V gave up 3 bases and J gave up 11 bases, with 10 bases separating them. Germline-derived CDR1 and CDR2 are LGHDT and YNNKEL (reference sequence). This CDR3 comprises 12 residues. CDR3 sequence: CASSQGDLKLFF. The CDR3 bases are TGTGCCAGCAGCCAGGGGGATTTGAAACTGTTTTTT.

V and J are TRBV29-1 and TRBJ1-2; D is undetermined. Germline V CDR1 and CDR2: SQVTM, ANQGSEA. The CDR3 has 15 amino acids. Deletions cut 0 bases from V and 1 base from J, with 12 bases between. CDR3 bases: TGCAGCGTTGAAGATCCGTTCGTCAGTAACTATGGCTACACCTTC. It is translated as CSVEDPFVSNYGYTF.

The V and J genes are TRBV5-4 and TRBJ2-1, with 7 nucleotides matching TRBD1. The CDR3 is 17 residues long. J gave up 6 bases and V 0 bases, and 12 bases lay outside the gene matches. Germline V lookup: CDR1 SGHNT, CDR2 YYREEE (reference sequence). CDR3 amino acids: CASSLAQQGTYSNEQFF. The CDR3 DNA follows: TGTGCCAGCAGCTTGGCACAACAGGGGACGTACTCCAATGAGCAGTTCTTC.

The CDR3 coding sequence is TGTGCCAGCAGCGTAGCTCCGGGGGTTAAGGAAAAACTGTTTTTT. Amino acids: CASSVAPGVKEKLFF. The rearrangement links TRBV9 to TRBJ1-4; possibly TRBD1 for D (5 bases). The CDR3 is 15 amino acids. The germline CDR1 and CDR2 sequences are SGDLS and YYNGEE. The ends were cut back, 0 bases at V and 8 bases at J, with 14 bases in the middle.

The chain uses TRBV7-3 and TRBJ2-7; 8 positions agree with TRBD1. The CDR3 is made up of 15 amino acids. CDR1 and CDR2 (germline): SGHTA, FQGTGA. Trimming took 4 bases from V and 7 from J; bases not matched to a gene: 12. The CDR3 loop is CASSSRGDRGREQYF. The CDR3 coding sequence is TGTGCCAGCAGCTCGAGGGGTGACAGGGGAAGGGAGCAGTACTTC.

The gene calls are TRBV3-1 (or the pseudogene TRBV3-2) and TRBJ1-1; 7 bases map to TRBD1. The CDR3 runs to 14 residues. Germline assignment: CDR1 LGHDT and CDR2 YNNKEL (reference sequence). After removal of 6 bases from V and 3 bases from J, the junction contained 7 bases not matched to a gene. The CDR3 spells CASSYTDRDTEAFF. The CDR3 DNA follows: TGTGCCAGCAGTTACACAGACAGGGACACTGAAGCTTTCTTT.

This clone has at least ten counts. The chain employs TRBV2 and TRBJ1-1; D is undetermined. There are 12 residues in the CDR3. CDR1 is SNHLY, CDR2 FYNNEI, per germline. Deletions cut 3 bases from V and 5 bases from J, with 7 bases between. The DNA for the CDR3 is TGTGCCAGCAGTGACTACGGAACTGAAGCTTTCTTT. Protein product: CASSDYGTEAFF.

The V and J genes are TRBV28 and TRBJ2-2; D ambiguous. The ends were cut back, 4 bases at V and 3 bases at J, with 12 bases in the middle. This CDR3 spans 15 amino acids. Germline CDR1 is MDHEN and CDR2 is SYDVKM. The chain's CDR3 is CASSYTRRDTGELFF. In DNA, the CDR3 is TGTGCCAGCAGTTACACCCGAAGGGACACCGGGGAGCTGTTTTTT.

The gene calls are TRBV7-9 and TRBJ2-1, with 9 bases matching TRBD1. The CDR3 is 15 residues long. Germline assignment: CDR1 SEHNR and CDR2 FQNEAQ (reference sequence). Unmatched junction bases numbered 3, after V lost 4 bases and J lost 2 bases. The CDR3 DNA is TGTGCCAGCAGCTACCGGACAGGGGCCTACAATGAGCAGTTCTTC. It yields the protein CASSYRTGAYNEQFF.

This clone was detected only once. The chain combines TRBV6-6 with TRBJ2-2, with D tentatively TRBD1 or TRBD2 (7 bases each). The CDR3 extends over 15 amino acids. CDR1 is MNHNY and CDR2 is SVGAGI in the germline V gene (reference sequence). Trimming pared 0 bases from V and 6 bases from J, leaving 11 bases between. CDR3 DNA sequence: TGTGCCAGCAGTTACTCGACAGGGAGGGCCGGGGAGCTGTTTTTT. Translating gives CASSYSTGRAGELFF.

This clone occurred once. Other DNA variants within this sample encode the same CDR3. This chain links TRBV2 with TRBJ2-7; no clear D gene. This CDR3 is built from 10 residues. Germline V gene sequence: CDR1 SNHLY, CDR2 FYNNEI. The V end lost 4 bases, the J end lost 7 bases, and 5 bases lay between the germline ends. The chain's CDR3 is CASSVGEQYF. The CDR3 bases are TGTGCCAGCAGTGTCGGGGAGCAGTACTTC.

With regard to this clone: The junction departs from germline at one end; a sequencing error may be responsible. Here the CDR3 reads CSARPGPSFF. For the CDR3, the DNA is TGCAGTGCCCGGCCGGGGCCCAGCTTCTTC. The chain links TRBV20-1 to TRBJ1-2; perhaps TRBD1 as D (5 bases). Germline CDR1 DFQATT, CDR2 SNEGSKA (reference sequence). This CDR3 is 10 amino acids long.